This T cell receptor (beta chain) was sequenced during a study of cytomegalovirus exposure and HLA in healthy donors. Overall study findings and caveats: Some TCR beta chains (approximately 180 of them) were listed as cytomegalovirus-associated.

Concerning this clone itself: Its antigen is unidentified.

There are 15 residues in the CDR3. The V gene's germline CDR1 is MNHEY and CDR2 SMNVEV (reference sequence). V was cut by 6 bases and J by 2 bases, with 14 bases left in between. Only in-frame clones appear in the TCRdb table, and some are missing; sequencing was by immunoSEQ multiplex PCR. The sample shows 130,000 to 150,000 clones, almost 90% of them seen only once. The clonotype was recovered from a woman aged 18-29 years in good health and CMV-seropositive. The chain combines TRBV27 with TRBJ1-5; TRBD1 is a possible D gene (5 bases). Source material: PBMCs. The CDR3 DNA reads TGTGCCAGCAGCCCCCTTGGGGGGGGCAATCAGCCCCAGCATTTT. It is translated as CASSPLGGGNQPQHF.